This is a list of T cell receptor beta chains from one sample in a study of cytomegalovirus exposure and HLA in healthy donors. Profiling relied on immunoSEQ multiplex PCR, and the TCRdb table lists in-frame clones only, not all of them. This table holds roughly 130,000 clones, about four fifths found once. Sequencing input: PBMCs. Every receptor here comes from a woman aged 40 to 50 in good health and CMV-seronegative. Each CDR3 is given with its conserved first and last residue. A D gene is named only where the DNA matches it firmly. Rows give clone size only sometimes, using once, few, many, or a class for an expanded clone.

V	J	size	D	DNA	CDR3
TRBV19	TRBJ2-2	NA	NA	TGTGCCAGTAGGGACACCAACACCGGGGAGCTGTTTTTT	CASRDTNTGELFF
TRBV5-1	TRBJ2-7	many	TRBD2	TGCGCCAGCAGCTGGACTAGCGGGAGCTCCTACGAGCAGTACTTC	CASSWTSGSSYEQYF
TRBV7-6	TRBJ1-1	NA	TRBD1	TGTGCCAGCAGCCATCAGGGGGACACTGAAGCTTTCTTT	CASSHQGDTEAFF
TRBV7-3	TRBJ1-4	NA	TRBD1	TGTGCCAGCAGCTTAGCTACATCGGGACAGCTTAATGAAAAACTGTTTTTT	CASSLATSGQLNEKLFF
TRBV12-5	TRBJ2-7	NA	TRBD2	TGTGCTAGTGCCTCGACTAGCGGGGCAACCTACGAGCAGTACTTC	CASASTSGATYEQYF
TRBV4-3	TRBJ1-2	NA	NA	TGCGCCAGCAGCCCCAACAGGATGGGGCTCCCTCATGGCTACACCTTC	CASSPNRMGLPHGYTF
TRBV19	TRBJ2-7	NA	TRBD1	TGTGCCAGTAGTATTAAGACAGGGAGATACGAGCAGTACTTC	CASSIKTGRYEQYF
TRBV4-3	TRBJ2-7	NA	NA	TGCGCCAGCAGCCAAGATCAGGGGCCCACCTACGAGCAGTACTTC	CASSQDQGPTYEQYF
TRBV29-1	TRBJ1-4	few	NA	TGCAGCGTCGGACATGATGGTGAAAAACTGTTTTTT	CSVGHDGEKLFF
TRBV29-1	TRBJ2-6	few	NA	TGCAGCGCAATCCCAGGGGATGCAGGATCTGGGGCCAACGTCCTGACTTTC	CSAIPGDAGSGANVLTF
TRBV29-1	TRBJ2-7	NA	TRBD2	TGCAGCGTTGAAGGGCCTAGCGGGAGCTCCTACGAGCAGTACTTC	CSVEGPSGSSYEQYF
TRBV27	TRBJ2-7	NA	TRBD2	TGTGCCAGCAGTTTATTTTCCGGACTAGACCCCTCCTACGAGCAGTACTTC	CASSLFSGLDPSYEQYF
TRBV15	TRBJ1-1	NA	TRBD1	TGTGCCACCAGCAGGGACAGGGGTAATTGTGAAGCTTTCTTT	CATSRDRGNCEAFF
TRBV29-1	TRBJ1-1	NA	TRBD1	TGCAGCGTCCAATACAGGGGAAGGGTCCGTACTGAAGCTTTCTTT	CSVQYRGRVRTEAFF
TRBV7-2	TRBJ1-6	NA	TRBD1	TGTGCCAGCAGCGCTCGGGACAGGGAGTTGGGGGATAATTCACCCCTCCACTTT	CASSARDRELGDNSPLHF
TRBV5-6	TRBJ2-3	NA	TRBD2	TGTGCCAGCAGCTTCGGGGGGGCGGCAGATACGCAGTATTTT	CASSFGGAADTQYF
TRBV4-3	TRBJ1-5	NA	TRBD1	TGCGCCAGCAGCCAAGATGCAGGGACAGGACTCCAGCATTTT	CASSQDAGTGLQHF
TRBV6-4	TRBJ2-1	NA	NA	TGTGCCAGCAGTGACTCGATCGGGGGCAATGAGCAGTTCTTC	CASSDSIGGNEQFF
TRBV5-4	TRBJ2-5	NA	TRBD2	TGTGCCAGCAGGGATTGGGGCGGGGGGGCCTGGGAGACCCAGTACTTC	CASRDWGGGAWETQYF
TRBV19	TRBJ1-4	NA	TRBD1	TGTGCCAGTAACCCCGGGACAGGGGGGGTAAATGAAAAACTGTTTTTT	CASNPGTGGVNEKLFF
TRBV19	TRBJ2-1	NA	NA	TGTGCCAGTAGACCACTCGAAGGGGGGGCCTACAATGAGCAGTTCTTC	CASRPLEGGAYNEQFF
TRBV10-3	TRBJ1-2	NA	TRBD1	TGTGCCATCAGTGAGTCGGAAACCGGGACAGGGGGATTTAACTATGGCTACACCTTC	CAISESETGTGGFNYGYTF
TRBV4-2	TRBJ1-2	NA	NA	TGTGCCAGCAGCCAAGTGATGGAGGGACCGTATGGCTACACCTTC	CASSQVMEGPYGYTF
TRBV6-5	TRBJ1-4	NA	TRBD1	TGTGCCAGCAGTTACGAGACAGGGCTTAATGAAAAACTGTTTTTT	CASSYETGLNEKLFF
TRBV5-1	TRBJ1-2	NA	TRBD1	TGCGCCAGCAGCGACAGGGGATCAGGCTATGGCTACACCTTC	CASSDRGSGYGYTF
TRBV5-1	TRBJ1-3	once	NA	TGCGCCAGCAGCACGGTCGGGGGGCCACTTGGAAACACCATATATTTT	CASSTVGGPLGNTIYF
TRBV7-6	TRBJ1-5	NA	TRBD1	TGTGCCAGCAGCCCAGGGACAGTAGGCAATCAGCCCCAGCATTTT	CASSPGTVGNQPQHF
TRBV29-1	TRBJ2-3	NA	NA	TGCAGCGTTGCTGGTAGCGGTCCAGATACGCAGTATTTT	CSVAGSGPDTQYF
TRBV12-5	TRBJ1-2	NA	NA	TGTGCTAGCGCCCAGGGCCCCTATGGCTACACCTTC	CASAQGPYGYTF
TRBV10-3	TRBJ1-2	NA	NA	TGTGCCATCAGGGACAGAGCTAACTATGGCTACACCTTC	CAIRDRANYGYTF
TRBV9	TRBJ2-5	NA	NA	TGTGCCAGCAGCGTCGGGATTTCTCCCCAAGAGACCCAGTACTTC	CASSVGISPQETQYF
TRBV6-6	TRBJ2-2	few	NA	TGTGCCAGCAGTTACCCGGGGGACCCCGGGGAGCTGTTTTTT	CASSYPGDPGELFF
TRBV2	TRBJ2-7	NA	TRBD1	TGTGCCAGCCTCATAAGGGGGGACAGGGTTTCCTACGAGCAGTACTTC	CASLIRGDRVSYEQYF
TRBV27	TRBJ1-1	once	NA	TGTGCCAGCTTAGGGCAGGGGATGACTGAAGCTTTCTTT	CASLGQGMTEAFF
TRBV4-1	TRBJ2-3	NA	NA	TGCGCCAGCAGCCAAGTTCAGGGCAACACAGATACGCAGTATTTT	CASSQVQGNTDTQYF
TRBV5-1	TRBJ1-1	few	NA	TGCGCCAGCAGCGGAACAACAGGGATCTCTGAAGCTTTCTTT	CASSGTTGISEAFF
TRBV7-8	TRBJ1-1	NA	NA	TGTGCCAGCAGCTTAACGCCTGCTCGAGTAATGAACACTGAAGCTTTCTTT	CASSLTPARVMNTEAFF
TRBV27	TRBJ1-5	NA	NA	TGTGCCAGCAGTTTAGGGGGCGCTTTTTGGCCCCAGCATTTT	CASSLGGAFWPQHF
TRBV4-1	TRBJ1-1	NA	NA	TGCGCCAGCAGCCAAGGGGGACTGTTCACTGAAGCTTTCTTT	CASSQGGLFTEAFF
TRBV7-2	TRBJ1-2	NA	NA	TGTGCCAGCAGCCCCCCAGGTGGGATCGGGGGATTGCGGGGCTACACCTTC	CASSPPGGIGGLRGYTF
TRBV5-4	TRBJ2-1	NA	TRBD2	TGTGCCAGCAGCCTAGGACTAGCGGAGCATCTGAACAATGAGCAGTTCTTC	CASSLGLAEHLNNEQFF
TRBV5-1	TRBJ2-3	NA	NA	TGCGCCAGCAGCGAGGGCAACGGAAGGGCAGATACGCAGTATTTT	CASSEGNGRADTQYF
TRBV4-1	TRBJ2-1	NA	TRBD1	TGCGCCAGCAGCCCTTGGACAGGAATCAATGAGCAGTTCTTC	CASSPWTGINEQFF
TRBV9	TRBJ1-2	once	NA	TGTGCCAGCGGGGAGGGTAACTATGGCTACACCTTC	CASGEGNYGYTF
TRBV7-2	TRBJ1-5	NA	TRBD1	TGTGCCAGCAGTTACGGACAGGTCCTCAATCAGCCCCAGCATTTT	CASSYGQVLNQPQHF
TRBV7-9	TRBJ2-5	NA	TRBD2	TGTGCCAGCAGCTTAGGTGGTAGCGGGGGAGAGACCCAGTACTTC	CASSLGGSGGETQYF
TRBV5-1	TRBJ2-1	NA	NA	TGCGCCAGCAGCTTGGAGCCAGGGTCCGATGAGCAGTTCTTC	CASSLEPGSDEQFF
TRBV30	TRBJ2-1	NA	NA	TGTGCCTGGAGGGGGGGGGCCAGCGGCAATGAGCAGTTCTTC	CAWRGGASGNEQFF
TRBV5-6	TRBJ1-4	once	TRBD1	TGTGCCAGCAGCTTGAACCGGGACAGGGGGGTCATTGGTGAAAAACTGTTTTTT	CASSLNRDRGVIGEKLFF
TRBV5-1	TRBJ2-7	NA	NA	TGCGCCAGCAGCCGGGTAGCCTACGAGCAGTACTTC	CASSRVAYEQYF
TRBV7-2	TRBJ2-5	NA	TRBD1	TGTGCCAGCAGCTTAGTTCGCGACAGGGAAGAGGAGACCCAGTACTTC	CASSLVRDREEETQYF
TRBV7-2	TRBJ1-5	NA	TRBD1	TGTGCCAGCAGCTTAGGCAGGGGGGCTTGGCAGCCCCAGCATTTT	CASSLGRGAWQPQHF
TRBV6-5	TRBJ1-6	few	TRBD1	TGTGCCAGCAGTTACGGGACAGGGGGTTCACCCCTCCACTTT	CASSYGTGGSPLHF
TRBV4-1	TRBJ2-2	NA	NA	TGCGCCAGCAGCCAAGAGGCAGGCCGCGTTTCCGGGGAGCTGTTTTTT	CASSQEAGRVSGELFF
TRBV28	TRBJ1-5	NA	TRBD1	TGTGCCCTTAGACAGGGAAACCAGCCCCAGCATTTT	CALRQGNQPQHF